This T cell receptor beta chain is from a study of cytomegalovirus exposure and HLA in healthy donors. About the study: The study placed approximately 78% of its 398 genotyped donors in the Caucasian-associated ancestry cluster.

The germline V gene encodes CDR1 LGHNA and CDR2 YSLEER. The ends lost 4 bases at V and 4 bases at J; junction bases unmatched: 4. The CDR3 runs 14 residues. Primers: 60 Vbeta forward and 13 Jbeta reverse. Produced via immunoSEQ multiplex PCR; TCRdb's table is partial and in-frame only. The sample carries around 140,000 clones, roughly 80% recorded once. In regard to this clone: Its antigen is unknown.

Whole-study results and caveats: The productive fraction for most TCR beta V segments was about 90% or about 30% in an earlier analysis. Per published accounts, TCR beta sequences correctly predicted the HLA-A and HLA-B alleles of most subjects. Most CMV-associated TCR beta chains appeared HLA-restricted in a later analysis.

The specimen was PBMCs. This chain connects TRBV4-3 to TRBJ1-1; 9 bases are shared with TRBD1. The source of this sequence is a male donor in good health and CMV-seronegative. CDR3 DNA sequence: TGCGCCAGCAGCCCCAGACAGGGGGGCACTGAAGCTTTCTTT. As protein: CASSPRQGGTEAFF.